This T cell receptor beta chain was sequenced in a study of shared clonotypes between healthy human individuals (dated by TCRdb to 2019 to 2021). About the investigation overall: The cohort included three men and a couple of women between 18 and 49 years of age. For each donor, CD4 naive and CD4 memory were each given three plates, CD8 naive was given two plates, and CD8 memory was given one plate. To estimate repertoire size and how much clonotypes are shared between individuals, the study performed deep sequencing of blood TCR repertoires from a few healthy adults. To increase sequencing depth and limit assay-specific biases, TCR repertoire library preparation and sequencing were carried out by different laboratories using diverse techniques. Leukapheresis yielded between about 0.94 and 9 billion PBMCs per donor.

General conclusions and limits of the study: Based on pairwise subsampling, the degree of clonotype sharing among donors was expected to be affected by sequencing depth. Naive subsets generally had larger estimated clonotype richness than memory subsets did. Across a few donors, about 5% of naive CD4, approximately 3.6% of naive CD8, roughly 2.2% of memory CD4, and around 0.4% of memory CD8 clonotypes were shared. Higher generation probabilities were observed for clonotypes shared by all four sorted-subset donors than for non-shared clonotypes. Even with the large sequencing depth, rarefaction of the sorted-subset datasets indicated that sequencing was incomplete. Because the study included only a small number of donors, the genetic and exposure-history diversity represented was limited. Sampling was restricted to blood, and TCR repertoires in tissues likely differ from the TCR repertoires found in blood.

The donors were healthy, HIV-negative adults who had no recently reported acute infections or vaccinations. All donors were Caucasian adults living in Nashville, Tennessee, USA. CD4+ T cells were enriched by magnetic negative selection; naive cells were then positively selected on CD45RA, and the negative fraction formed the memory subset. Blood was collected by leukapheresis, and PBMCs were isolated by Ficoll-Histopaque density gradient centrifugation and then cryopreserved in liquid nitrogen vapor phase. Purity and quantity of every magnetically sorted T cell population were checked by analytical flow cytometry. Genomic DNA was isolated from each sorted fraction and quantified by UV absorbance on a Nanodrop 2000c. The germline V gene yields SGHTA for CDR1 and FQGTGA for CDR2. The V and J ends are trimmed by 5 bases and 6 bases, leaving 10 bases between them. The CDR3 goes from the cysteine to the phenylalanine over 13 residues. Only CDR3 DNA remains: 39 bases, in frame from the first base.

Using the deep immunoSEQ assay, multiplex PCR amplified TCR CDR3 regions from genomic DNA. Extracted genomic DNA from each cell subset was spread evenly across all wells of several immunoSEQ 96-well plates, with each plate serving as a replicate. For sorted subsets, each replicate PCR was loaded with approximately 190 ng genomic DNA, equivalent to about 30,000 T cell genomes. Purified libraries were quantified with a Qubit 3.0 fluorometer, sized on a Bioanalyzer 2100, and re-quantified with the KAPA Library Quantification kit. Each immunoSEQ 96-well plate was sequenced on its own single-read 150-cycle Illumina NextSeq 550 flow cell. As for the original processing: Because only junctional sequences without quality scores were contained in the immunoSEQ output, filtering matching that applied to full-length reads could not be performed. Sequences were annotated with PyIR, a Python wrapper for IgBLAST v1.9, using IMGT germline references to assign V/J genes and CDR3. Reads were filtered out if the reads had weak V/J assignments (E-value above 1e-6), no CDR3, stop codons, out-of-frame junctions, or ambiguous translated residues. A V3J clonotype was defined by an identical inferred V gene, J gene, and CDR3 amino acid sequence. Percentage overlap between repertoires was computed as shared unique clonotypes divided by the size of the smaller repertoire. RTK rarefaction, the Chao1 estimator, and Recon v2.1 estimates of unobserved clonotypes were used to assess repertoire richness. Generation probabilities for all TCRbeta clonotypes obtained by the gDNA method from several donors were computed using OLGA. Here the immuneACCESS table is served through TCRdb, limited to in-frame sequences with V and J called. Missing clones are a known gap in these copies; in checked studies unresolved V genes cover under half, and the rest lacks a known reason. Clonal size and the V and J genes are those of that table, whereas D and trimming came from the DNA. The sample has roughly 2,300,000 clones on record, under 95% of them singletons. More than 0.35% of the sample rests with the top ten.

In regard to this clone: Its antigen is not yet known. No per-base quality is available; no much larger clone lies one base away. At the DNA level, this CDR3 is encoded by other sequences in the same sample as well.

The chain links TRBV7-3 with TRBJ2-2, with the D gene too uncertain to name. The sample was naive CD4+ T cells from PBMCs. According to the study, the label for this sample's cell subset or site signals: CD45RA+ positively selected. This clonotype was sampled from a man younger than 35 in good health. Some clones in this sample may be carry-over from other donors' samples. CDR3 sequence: CASSPQVAGELFF. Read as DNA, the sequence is TGTGCCAGCAGCCCACAAGTCGCCGGGGAGCTGTTTTTT.